This T cell receptor beta chain was sequenced during a study of T-cell memory formation after mild COVID-19 (TCRdb year 2021). The study in broad terms: Most TCR sequence clusters were specific to one of the two donors. T-cell clones expanding and contracting after mild COVID-19 in a couple of donors were tracked by longitudinal TCRalpha and TCRbeta repertoire sequencing. Two young, previously healthy adult volunteers, one female and one male, were included in the cohort.

Results and caveats for the whole study, not just this receptor: The study included only a couple of mild cases, and larger cohorts that include severe cases with pre-infection samples were judged to be necessary. Clones contracting from day 15 to 85 had balanced CD4/CD8 phenotypes, while a second wave expanding from day 15 to 37 was biased towards CD4+. Contracting CD4+ clones were found mainly in CM and EM memory subsets, while CD8+ clones were enriched in EMRA. SARS-CoV-2 specificity of the second-wave clones peaking on day 37 was not confirmed. Some responding clones were detected in pre-infection memory, suggesting pre-existing cross-reactive memory T cells joined the SARS-CoV-2 response.

Sequencing relied on an Illumina NovaSeq 6000. Using 5'RACE with constant-segment primers, TCRalpha and TCRbeta cDNA libraries were constructed, with sample barcodes and unique molecular identifiers added in the process. Trizol reagent was used to extract RNA from every sample. Amplification of the libraries took two PCR steps, and the second step added a second sample barcode plus Illumina TruSeq adapters. Sequencing of the libraries was done on an Illumina NovaSeq, producing 2 x 150 bp paired-end reads. Per the source publication's procedure: The reads were demultiplexed and collapsed into UMI-guided consensus sequences using migec v1.2.7. Using mixcr v2.1.11, UMI consensuses were aligned to TRA and TRB V and J templates and then assembled into clonotypes. Expanded or contracted clonotypes were those called significant by both edgeR and NoisET, with noise models trained on biological replicates. edgeR calls used a false discovery rate-adjusted p below 0.01 and a log2 fold-change threshold of 1. PCA with hierarchical clustering of max-normalized trajectories of the 1000 most abundant clonotypes was used as exploratory dynamics analysis. Separately sequenced CD4+ and CD8+ repertoires were used to assign the CD4 or CD8 phenotype of responding clones. The raw public reads went through TCRdb reprocessing: fastp at Q25, MiXCR clone calling, in-frame beta chains kept. Each CDR3 protein gets just one entry, which takes the most common genes and DNA from the rows behind it. The authors' filters were not applied to this entry. This sample has 140,000 or so distinct CDR3 sequences in its table, and over 15% of those were observed once. Around 2.4% of the sample rests with the top ten.

Ficoll-Paque density gradient centrifugation was the method used to isolate PBMCs. Concerning this clonotype itself: Its antigen is unknown. Per-base qualities were not stored, and no clone one base away is much larger.

The CDR3 holds 19 amino acids from the cysteine to the phenylalanine. The CDR3 DNA has 57 bases and is translated from base 1. V loses 0 bases, J loses 0 bases, and the germline ends lie 19 bases apart. The germline V gene sets CDR1 to MGHRA and CDR2 to YSYEKL. The sequenced sample was PBMCs or a T cell subset sorted from them (not recorded which). The sequence joins TRBV4-1 to TRBJ2-3; too little of a D gene remains to name it. The sequence came from an adult woman who had mild COVID-19 (a few samples of this study predate the infection). The sample titles of this study are shuffled in the database, so cell type and time point are left out; the donor was told from shared clones. The nucleotide sequence reads TGCGCCAGCAGCCAAGAACCCCCTTGGCATCCACGGAGCACAGATACGCAGTATTTT. It is translated as CASSQEPPWHPRSTDTQYF.